This T cell receptor (beta chain) was sequenced during a study of cytomegalovirus exposure and HLA in healthy donors. Study results and limitations: Most TCR beta V segments were productive about 90% or about 30% of the time in an earlier analysis. Most TCR sequences were seen very rarely across donors, but some public TCRs occurred in many. Later analysis revealed greater clonal expansion in HLA-associated TCR beta chains than in equally common others. A later analysis appeared to link common viral pathogens to several of the most significant clusters.

As to this clone: Its antigen is not identified. One end of the junction varies from germline; a read error may be responsible.

Per the germline V gene, CDR1 is SQVTM and CDR2 is ANQGSEA. The CDR3 sequence is 12 residues long. PCR involved 60 Vbeta and 13 Jbeta primers. Assay: immunoSEQ multiplex PCR; the TCRdb copy retains only in-frame clones and omits some. This sample has 130,000 or so clones, with 82% found just once. This sequence was found in a man between 18 and 35 years old in good health and CMV-seropositive. The chain couples TRBV29-1 to TRBJ2-5; tentatively, D is TRBD2 (5 bases). Input material: PBMCs. CDR3 nucleotides: TGCAGCGTGCTAGAGTCGGGCCCCGGCGGGCACTTC. Its translation is CSVLESGPGGHF.